This T cell receptor beta chain was observed in a study of T cell repertoires in cytomegalovirus infection. The CDR3 sequence is 15 residues long. Germline V lookup: CDR1 SGHNT, CDR2 YENEEA. Unmatched junction bases numbered 4, after V lost 3 bases and J lost 4 bases. One entry per CDR3 protein results from TCRdb running MiXCR on the reads. Among about 740,000 distinct CDR3 sequences listed, 35% to 40% were seen once. This chain links TRBV11-3 with TRBJ2-3; 10 bases align to TRBD1. Input material: PBMCs. The origin of this receptor is a human donor in good health (CMV status not recorded). Some clones in this sample may be carry-over from other donors' samples. The DNA for the CDR3 is TGTGCCAGCAGCTTTGGACAGGGGGAGGCAGATACGCAGTATTTT. Translation gives CASSFGQGEADTQYF.